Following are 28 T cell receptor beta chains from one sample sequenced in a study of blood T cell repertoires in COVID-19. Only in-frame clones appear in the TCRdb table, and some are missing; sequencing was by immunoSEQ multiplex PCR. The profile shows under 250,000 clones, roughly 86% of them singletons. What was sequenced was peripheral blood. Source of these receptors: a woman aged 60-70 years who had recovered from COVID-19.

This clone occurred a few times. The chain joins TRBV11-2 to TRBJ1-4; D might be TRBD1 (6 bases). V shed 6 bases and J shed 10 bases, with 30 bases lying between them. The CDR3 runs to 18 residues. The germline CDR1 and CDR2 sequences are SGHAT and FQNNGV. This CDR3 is CASSQKGVYGVEGRKLFF. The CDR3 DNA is TGTGCCAGCAGTCAAAAGGGGGTTTATGGGGTGGAAGGGCGAAAACTGTTTTTT.

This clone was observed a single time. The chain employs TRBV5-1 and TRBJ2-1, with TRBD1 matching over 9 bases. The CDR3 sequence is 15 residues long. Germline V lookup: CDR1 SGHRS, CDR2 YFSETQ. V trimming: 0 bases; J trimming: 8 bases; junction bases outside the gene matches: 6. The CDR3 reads CASSLARDRVDEQFF. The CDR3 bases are TGCGCCAGCAGCTTGGCCCGGGACAGGGTCGATGAGCAGTTCTTC.

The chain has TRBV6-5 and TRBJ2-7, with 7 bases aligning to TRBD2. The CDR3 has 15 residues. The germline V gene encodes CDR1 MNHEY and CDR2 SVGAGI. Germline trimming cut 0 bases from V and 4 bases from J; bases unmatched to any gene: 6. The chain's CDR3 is CASSYSSGSGYEQYF. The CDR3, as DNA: TGTGCCAGCAGTTACTCAAGCGGTAGCGGGTACGAGCAGTACTTC.

The CDR3 DNA sequence: TGTGCCAGCAGGGGACAGGGTGTAAAGTTCTTC. The encoded protein is CASRGQGVKFF. The chain has TRBV5-8 and TRBJ2-1; 9 positions agree with TRBD1. The length of the CDR3 is 11 residues. Germline trimming cut 5 bases from V and 14 bases from J; bases unmatched to any gene: 5. In germline, CDR1 is SGHTS, CDR2 YDEGEE.

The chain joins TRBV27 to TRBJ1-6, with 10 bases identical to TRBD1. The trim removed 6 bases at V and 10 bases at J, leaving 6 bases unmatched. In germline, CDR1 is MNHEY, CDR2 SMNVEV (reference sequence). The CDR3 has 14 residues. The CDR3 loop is CASSYGTGVSPLHF. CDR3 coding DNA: TGTGCCAGCAGCTATGGGACAGGGGTCTCACCCCTCCACTTT.

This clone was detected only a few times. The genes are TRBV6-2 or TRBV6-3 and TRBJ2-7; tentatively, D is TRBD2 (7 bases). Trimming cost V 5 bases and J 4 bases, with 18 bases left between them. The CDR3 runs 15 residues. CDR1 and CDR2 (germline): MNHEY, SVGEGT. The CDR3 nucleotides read TGTGCCAGCAGTCAAGCCCTTGGGGGGGCGTACGAGCAGTACTTC. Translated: CASSQALGGAYEQYF.

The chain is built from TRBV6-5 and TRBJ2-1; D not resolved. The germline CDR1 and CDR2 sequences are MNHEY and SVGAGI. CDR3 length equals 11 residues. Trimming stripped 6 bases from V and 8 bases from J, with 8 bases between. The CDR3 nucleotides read TGTGCCAGCAGAACTTTCGATGAGCAGTTCTTC. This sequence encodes CASRTFDEQFF.

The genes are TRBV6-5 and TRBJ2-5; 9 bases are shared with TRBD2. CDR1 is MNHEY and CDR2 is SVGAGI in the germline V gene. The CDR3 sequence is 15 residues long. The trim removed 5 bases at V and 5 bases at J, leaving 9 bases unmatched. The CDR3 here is CASSNTAGGWETQYF. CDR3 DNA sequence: TGTGCCAGCAGTAATACAGCGGGGGGATGGGAGACCCAGTACTTC.

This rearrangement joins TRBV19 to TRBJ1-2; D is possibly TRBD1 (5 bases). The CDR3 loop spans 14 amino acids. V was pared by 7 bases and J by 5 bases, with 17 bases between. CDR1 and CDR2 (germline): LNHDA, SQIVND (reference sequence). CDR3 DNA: TGTGCCAGTAAGCGACTGGGGCTTGGATATGGCTACACCTTC. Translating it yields CASKRLGLGYGYTF.

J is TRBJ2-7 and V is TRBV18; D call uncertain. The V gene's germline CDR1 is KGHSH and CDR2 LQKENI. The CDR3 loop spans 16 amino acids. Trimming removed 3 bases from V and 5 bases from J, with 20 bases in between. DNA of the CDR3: TGTGCCAGCTCACCGATCTCAGCAGGCTACCTCAACGAGCAGTACTTC. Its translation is CASSPISAGYLNEQYF.

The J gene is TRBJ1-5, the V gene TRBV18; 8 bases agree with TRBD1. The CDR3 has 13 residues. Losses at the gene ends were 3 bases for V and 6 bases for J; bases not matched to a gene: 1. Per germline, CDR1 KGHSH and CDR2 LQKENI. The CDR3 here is CASSPDRVQPQHF. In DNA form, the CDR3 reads TGTGCCAGCTCACCGGACAGGGTTCAGCCCCAGCATTTT.

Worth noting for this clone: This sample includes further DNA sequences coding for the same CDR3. The CDR3 DNA reads TGTGCCAGCAGCGGCGGGGTCCAAGAGACCCAGTACTTC. This sequence encodes CASSGGVQETQYF. The chain couples TRBV9 to TRBJ2-5, with TRBD2 as a possible D gene (6 bases). CDR1 and CDR2 from the germline V gene are SGDLS and YYNGEE. V dropped 3 bases and J dropped 1 base, with 7 bases sitting between them. CDR3 length: 13 residues.

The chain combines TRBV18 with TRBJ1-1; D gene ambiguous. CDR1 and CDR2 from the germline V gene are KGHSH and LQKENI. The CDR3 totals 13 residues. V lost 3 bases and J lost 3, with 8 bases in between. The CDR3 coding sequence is TGTGCCAGCTCACCCTTAGATGACACTGAAGCTTTCTTT. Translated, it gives CASSPLDDTEAFF.

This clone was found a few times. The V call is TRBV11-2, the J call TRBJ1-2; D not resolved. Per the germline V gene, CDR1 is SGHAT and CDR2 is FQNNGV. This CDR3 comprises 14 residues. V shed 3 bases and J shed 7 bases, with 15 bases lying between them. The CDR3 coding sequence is TGTGCCAGCAGCTTGTCCGTAACCCCCAGTGGCTACACCTTC. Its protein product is CASSLSVTPSGYTF.

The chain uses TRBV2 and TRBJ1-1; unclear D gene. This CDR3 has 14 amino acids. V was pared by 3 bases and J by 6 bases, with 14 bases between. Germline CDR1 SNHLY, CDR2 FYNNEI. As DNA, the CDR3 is TGTGCCAGCAGTGATACCGTGCGAGGCCCTGAAGCTTTCTTT. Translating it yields CASSDTVRGPEAFF.

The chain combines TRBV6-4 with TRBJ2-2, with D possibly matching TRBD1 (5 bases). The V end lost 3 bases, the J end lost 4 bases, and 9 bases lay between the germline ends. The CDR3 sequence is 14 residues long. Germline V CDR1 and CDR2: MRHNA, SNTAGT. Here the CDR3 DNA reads TGTGCCAGCAGTGATGCAGGGATCACCGGGGAGCTGTTTTTT. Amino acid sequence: CASSDAGITGELFF.

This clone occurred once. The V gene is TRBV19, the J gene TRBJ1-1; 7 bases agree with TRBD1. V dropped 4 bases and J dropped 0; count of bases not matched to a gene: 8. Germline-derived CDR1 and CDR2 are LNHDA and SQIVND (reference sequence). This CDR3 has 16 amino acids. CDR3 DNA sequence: TGTGCCAGTAGTACTCTGGACAGGCCTTTGAACACTGAAGCTTTCTTT. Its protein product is CASSTLDRPLNTEAFF.

The CDR3 loop reads CASSPQTSGGYEQYF. CDR3 bases: TGTGCCAGCAGCCCCCAGACTAGCGGGGGGTACGAGCAGTACTTC. The V and J genes are TRBV3-1 (or the pseudogene TRBV3-2) and TRBJ2-7; TRBD2 aligns across 13 bases. The V gene's germline CDR1 is LGHDT and CDR2 YNNKEL (reference sequence). V was clipped by 4 bases and J by 4 bases; unmatched bases: 4. The CDR3 length is 15 residues.

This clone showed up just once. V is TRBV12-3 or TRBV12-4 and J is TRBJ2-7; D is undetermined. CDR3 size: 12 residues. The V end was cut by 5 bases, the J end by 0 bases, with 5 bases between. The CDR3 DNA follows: TGTGCCAGCAGTATGAGCTCCTACGAGCAGTACTTC. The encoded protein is CASSMSSYEQYF.

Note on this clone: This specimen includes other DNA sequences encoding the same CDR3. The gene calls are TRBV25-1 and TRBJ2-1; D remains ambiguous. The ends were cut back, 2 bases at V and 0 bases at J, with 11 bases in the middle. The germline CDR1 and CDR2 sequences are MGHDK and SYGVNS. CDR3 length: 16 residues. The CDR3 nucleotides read TGTGCCAGCAGTGAACCCCGTGGCGGCTCCTACAATGAGCAGTTCTTC. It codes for CASSEPRGGSYNEQFF. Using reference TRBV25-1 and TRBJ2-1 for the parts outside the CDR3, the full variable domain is EADIYQTPRYLVIGTGKKITLECSQTMGHDKMYWYQQDPGMELHLIHYSYGVNSTEKGDLSSESTVSRIRTEHFPLTLESARPSHTSQYLCASSEPRGGSYNEQFFGPGTRLTVL.

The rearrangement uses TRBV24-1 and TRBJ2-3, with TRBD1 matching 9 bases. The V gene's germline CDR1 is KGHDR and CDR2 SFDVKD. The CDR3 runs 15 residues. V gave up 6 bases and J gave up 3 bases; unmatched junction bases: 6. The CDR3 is CATSIGQGRTDTQYF. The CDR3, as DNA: TGTGCCACCAGTATCGGACAGGGGAGAACAGATACGCAGTATTTT.

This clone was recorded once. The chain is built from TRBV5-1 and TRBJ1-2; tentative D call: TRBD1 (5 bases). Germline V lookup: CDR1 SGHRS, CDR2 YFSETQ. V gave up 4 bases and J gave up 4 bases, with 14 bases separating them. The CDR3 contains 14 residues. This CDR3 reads CASSHQGSGYGYTF. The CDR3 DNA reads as TGCGCCAGCAGCCACCAGGGTTCCGGCTATGGCTACACCTTC. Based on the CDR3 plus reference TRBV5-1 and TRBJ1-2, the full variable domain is KAGVTQTPRYLIKTRGQQVTLSCSPISGHRSVSWYQQTPGQGLQFLFEYFSETQRNKGNFPGRFSGRQFSNSRSEMNVSTLELGDSALYLCASSHQGSGYGYTFGSGTRLTVV.

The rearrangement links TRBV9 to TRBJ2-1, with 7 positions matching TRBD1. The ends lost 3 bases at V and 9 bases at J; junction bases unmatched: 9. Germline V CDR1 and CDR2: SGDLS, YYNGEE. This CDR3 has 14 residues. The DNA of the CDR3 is TGTGCCAGCAGCGAGCCCTCGGGACAGATTGAGCAGTTCTTC. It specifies CASSEPSGQIEQFF.

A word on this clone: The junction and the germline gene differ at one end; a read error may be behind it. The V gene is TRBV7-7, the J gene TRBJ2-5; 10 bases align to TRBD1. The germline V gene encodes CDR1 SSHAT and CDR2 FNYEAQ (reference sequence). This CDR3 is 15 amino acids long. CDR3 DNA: TGTGCTAGCAGCTTTAGACAGGGGGCGCGGGAGACCCAGTACTTC. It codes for CASSFRQGARETQYF. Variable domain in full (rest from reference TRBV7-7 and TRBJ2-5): GAGVSQSPRYKVTKRGQDVTLRCDPISSHATLYWYQQALGQGPEFLTYFNYEAQPDKSGLPSDRFSAERPEGSISTLTIQRTEQRDSAMYRCASSFRQGARETQYFGPGTRLLVL.

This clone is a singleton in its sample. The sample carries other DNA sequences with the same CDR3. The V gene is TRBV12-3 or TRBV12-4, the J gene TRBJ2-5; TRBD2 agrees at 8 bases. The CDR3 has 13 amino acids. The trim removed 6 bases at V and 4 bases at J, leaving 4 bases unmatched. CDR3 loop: CASRPSGGETQYF. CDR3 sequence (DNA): TGTGCCAGCAGACCGAGCGGGGGAGAGACCCAGTACTTC.

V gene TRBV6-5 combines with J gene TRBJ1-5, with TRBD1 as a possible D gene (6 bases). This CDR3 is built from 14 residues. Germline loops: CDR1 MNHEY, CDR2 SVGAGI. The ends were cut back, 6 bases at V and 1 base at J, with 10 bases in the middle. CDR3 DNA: TGTGCCAGCAGCGGGACACAGAGCAATCAGCCCCAGCATTTT. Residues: CASSGTQSNQPQHF.

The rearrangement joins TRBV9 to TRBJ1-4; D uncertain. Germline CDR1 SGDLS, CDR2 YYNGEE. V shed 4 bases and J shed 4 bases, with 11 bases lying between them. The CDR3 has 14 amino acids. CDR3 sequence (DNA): TGTGCCAGCAGCCCCCAGACGGGTAATGAAAAACTGTTTTTT. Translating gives CASSPQTGNEKLFF.

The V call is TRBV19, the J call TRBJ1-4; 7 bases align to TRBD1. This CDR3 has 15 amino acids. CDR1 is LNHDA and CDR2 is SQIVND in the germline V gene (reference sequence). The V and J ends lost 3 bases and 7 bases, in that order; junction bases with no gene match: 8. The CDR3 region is CASSIGQVVGEKLFF. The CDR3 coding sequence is TGTGCCAGTAGTATTGGACAGGTGGTGGGTGAAAAACTGTTTTTT. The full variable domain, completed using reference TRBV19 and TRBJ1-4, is DGGITQSPKYLFRKEGQNVTLSCEQNLNHDAMYWYRQDPGQGLRLIYYSQIVNDFQKGDIAEGYSVSREKKESFPLTVTSAQKNPTAFYLCASSIGQVVGEKLFFGSGTQLSVL.